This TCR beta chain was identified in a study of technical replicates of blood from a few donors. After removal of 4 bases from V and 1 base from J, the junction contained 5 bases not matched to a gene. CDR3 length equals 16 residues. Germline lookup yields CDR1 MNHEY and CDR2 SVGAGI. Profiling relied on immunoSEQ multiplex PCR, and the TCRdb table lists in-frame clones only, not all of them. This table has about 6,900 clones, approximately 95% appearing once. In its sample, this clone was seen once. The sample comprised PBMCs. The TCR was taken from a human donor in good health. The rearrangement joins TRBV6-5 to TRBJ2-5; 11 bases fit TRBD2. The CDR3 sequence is CASSWTGTSGQETQYF. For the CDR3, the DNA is TGTGCCAGCAGTTGGACCGGGACTAGCGGCCAAGAGACCCAGTACTTC.